This record concerns one T cell receptor (beta chain) sequence. The data were produced by immunoSEQ multiplex PCR, yet TCRdb's version contains in-frame clones alone and is incomplete. The sample includes some 130,000 clones, about 90% seen only once; the top ten take 2% to 2.5%. The data were obtained in a study of control samples from healthy donors and cancer patients. Trimming took off 1 base at V and 2 bases at J, with 12 bases between the two ends. The germline V gene has CDR1 GTSNPN and CDR2 SVGIG (reference sequence). The CDR3 consists of 14 residues. Material for sequencing was blood. The chain combines TRBV30 with TRBJ2-7; weak D call: TRBD1 (6 bases). The receptor's source is a woman between 50 and 59 years old in good health. The CDR3 DNA reads as TGTGCCTGGAGTGCAACAGGGTGGACCTACGAGCAGTACTTC. It codes for CAWSATGWTYEQYF.